This T cell receptor (beta chain) is drawn from a study of shared clonotypes between healthy human individuals. As for the study in general: Each donor had three CD4 naive, three CD4 memory, two CD8 naive and one CD8 memory plate. General study points: Having only a few donors restricted how much genetic and exposure-history diversity was captured.

On this clone: Its antigen is unidentified. Other nucleotide sequences from this sample produce the same CDR3.

The assay was run at deep level. Repertoires were generated with immunoSEQ multiplex PCR, while TCRdb's copy carries only in-frame clones and drops some. The top ten clones hold less than 2% of a sample with about 2.2 million clones, approximately 92% of them seen once. The CDR3 is 14 amino acids. V shed 3 bases and J 4 bases; nucleotides not matched to a gene: 4. The V gene's germline CDR1 is MGHRA and CDR2 YSYEKL. Naive-designated CD8 cells lacked CD45RO, were positively enriched for CCR7, and omitted terminally differentiated effector memory CD45RA+ cells. HIV-negative, healthy adults without recent acute infections or vaccinations were the donors.

Sequencing was performed on naive CD8+ T cells from PBMCs. The chain uses TRBV4-1 and TRBJ2-7, with 9 bases that match TRBD2. The receptor was derived from a young man in good health. Some clones in this sample may be carry-over from other donors' samples. This CDR3 reads CASSQGSGSYEQYF. CDR3 DNA: TGCGCCAGCAGCCAGGGTAGCGGGAGTTACGAGCAGTACTTC.